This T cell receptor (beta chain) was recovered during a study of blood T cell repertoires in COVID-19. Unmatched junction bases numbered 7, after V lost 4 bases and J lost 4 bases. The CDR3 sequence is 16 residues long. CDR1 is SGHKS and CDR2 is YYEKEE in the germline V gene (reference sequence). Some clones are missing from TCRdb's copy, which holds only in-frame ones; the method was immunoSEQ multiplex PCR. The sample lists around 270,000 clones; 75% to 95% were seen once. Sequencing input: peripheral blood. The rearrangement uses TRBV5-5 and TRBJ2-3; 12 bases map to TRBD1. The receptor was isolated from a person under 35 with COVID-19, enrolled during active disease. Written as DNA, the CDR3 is TGTGCCAGCAGCCCTACCGGGACAGGGGGCGCAGATACGCAGTATTTT. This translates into CASSPTGTGGADTQYF.